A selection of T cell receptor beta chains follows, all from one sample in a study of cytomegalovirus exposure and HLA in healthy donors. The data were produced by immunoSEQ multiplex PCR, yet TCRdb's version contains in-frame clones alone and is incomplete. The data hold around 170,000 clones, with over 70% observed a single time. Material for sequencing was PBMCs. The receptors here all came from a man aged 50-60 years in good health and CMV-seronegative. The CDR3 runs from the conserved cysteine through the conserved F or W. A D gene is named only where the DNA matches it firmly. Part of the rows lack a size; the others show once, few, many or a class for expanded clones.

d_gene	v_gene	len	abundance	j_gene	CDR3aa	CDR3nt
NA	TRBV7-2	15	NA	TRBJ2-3	CASSLDRGGPDTQYF	TGTGCCAGCAGCTTAGATCGGGGTGGGCCAGATACGCAGTATTTT
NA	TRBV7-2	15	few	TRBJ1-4	CASSINRAANEKLFF	TGTGCCAGCAGCATAAACAGGGCTGCTAATGAAAAACTGTTTTTT
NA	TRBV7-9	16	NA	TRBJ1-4	CASSLVQAGGNEKLFF	TGTGCCAGCAGCTTAGTACAGGCGGGGGGTAATGAAAAACTGTTTTTT
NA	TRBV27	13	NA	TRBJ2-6	CASSLRGANVLTF	TGTGCCAGCAGCCTTCGGGGGGCCAACGTCCTGACTTTC
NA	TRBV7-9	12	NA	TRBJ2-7	CSSSFSGYEQYF	TGTTCCAGCAGCTTTTCCGGTTACGAGCAGTACTTC
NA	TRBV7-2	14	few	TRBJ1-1	CASSLGGSVAEAFF	TGTGCCAGCAGCTTAGGAGGAAGTGTAGCTGAAGCTTTCTTT
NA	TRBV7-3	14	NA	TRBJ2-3	CASSTEGSRDTQYF	TGTGCCAGCAGCACGGAGGGGAGCAGGGATACGCAGTATTTT
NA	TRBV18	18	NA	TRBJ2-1	CASSPSYYSGGSYNEQFF	TGTGCCAGCTCACCAAGTTACTATAGCGGCGGCTCCTACAATGAGCAGTTCTTC
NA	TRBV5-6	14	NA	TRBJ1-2	CASTRPGQNYGYTF	TGTGCCAGCACCCGACCAGGACAGAACTATGGCTACACCTTC
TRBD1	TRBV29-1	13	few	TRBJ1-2	CSALQGASYGYTF	TGCAGCGCTTTACAGGGGGCGTCCTATGGCTACACCTTC
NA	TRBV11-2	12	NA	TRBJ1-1	CASSAKNTEAFF	TGTGCCAGCAGCGCGAAGAACACTGAAGCTTTCTTT
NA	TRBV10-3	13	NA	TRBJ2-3	CAITRSSTDTQYF	TGTGCCATCACCCGGAGTAGCACAGATACGCAGTATTTT
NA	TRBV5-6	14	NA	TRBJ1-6	CASSSGGGNSPLHF	TGTGCCAGCAGCTCTGGGGGAGGCAATTCACCCCTCCACTTT
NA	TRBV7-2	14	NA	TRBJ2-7	CASSFGRAPYEQYF	TGTGCCAGCAGCTTCGGCAGGGCACCCTACGAGCAGTACTTC
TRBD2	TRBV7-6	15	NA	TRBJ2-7	CASSLELAATYEQYF	TGTGCCAGCAGCTTAGAACTAGCGGCTACCTACGAGCAGTACTTC
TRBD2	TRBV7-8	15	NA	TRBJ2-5	CASSLGAGGGETQYF	TGTGCCAGCAGCTTAGGGGCTGGGGGAGGGGAGACCCAGTACTTC
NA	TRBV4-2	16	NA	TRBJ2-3	CASSQVKQGGTDTQYF	TGTGCCAGCAGCCAAGTAAAACAGGGAGGCACAGATACGCAGTATTTT
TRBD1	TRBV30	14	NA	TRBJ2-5	CAWRSAGGLETQYF	TGTGCCTGGAGGTCGGCAGGGGGCTTGGAGACCCAGTACTTC
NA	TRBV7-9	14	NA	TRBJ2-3	CASRTTRGTDTQYF	TGTGCCAGTAGGACTACCCGAGGGACAGATACGCAGTATTTT
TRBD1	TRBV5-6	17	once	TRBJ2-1	CASSVPGTGSSYNEQFF	TGTGCCAGCAGCGTACCCGGGACAGGGAGCTCCTACAATGAGCAGTTCTTC
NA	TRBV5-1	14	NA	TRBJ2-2	CASSLRTERGELFF	TGCGCCAGCAGCTTACGGACAGAAAGAGGGGAGCTGTTTTTT
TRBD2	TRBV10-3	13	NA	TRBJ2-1	CAMTGTSLNEQFF	TGTGCCATGACAGGGACTAGCCTCAATGAGCAGTTCTTC
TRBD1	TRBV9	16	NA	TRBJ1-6	CASSVGQGPLGSPLHF	TGTGCCAGCAGCGTAGGACAGGGCCCGCTGGGTTCACCCCTCCACTTT
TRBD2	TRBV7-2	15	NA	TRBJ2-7	CASSGSGGPSYEQYF	TGTGCCAGCAGTGGTAGCGGGGGCCCCTCCTACGAGCAGTACTTC
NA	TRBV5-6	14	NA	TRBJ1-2	CASSLYSKNYGYTF	TGTGCCAGCAGCTTGTACAGCAAAAACTATGGCTACACCTTC
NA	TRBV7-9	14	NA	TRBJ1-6	CASSYRGGESPLHF	TGTGCCAGCAGCTACCGGGGGGGGGAGTCACCCCTCCACTTT
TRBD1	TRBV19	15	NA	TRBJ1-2	CASADPTGANYGYTF	TGTGCCAGCGCAGACCCAACAGGGGCTAACTATGGCTACACCTTC